A single sample gave rise to the 4 T cell receptor beta chains below, sequenced in a study of Graves' ophthalmopathy and Graves' hyperthyroidism. RNA served as the template for amplifying TCR beta CDR3 regions. Second-round multiplex PCR followed a first-round RT-PCR using HTBI primers. TCRdb re-analysed the multiplex PCR reads in MiXCR, keeping a single row per CDR3 protein. The sample includes about 660,000 distinct CDR3 sequences, just over 40% seen only once; the top ten take 3% to 3.5%. Sequenced: peripheral blood. The receptors come from an adult man with Graves' ophthalmopathy.

A remark on this clonotype: It may be a read error: a sequence one base away is much more abundant. J is TRBJ1-2 and V is TRBV7-2; D is uncertain. Trimming took off 4 bases at V and 8 bases at J, with 23 bases between the two ends. Per germline, CDR1 SGHTA and CDR2 FQGNSA. The CDR3 has 16 amino acids. The CDR3 region is CASSWYRVGPSEGYTF. CDR3 coding DNA: TGTGCCAGCAGCTGGTATCGAGTAGGGCCGTCGGAGGGCTACACCTTC.

This chain joins TRBV30 and TRBJ1-6, with D perhaps TRBD1 (5 bases). V shed 3 bases and J shed 12 bases, with 9 bases lying between them. In germline, CDR1 is GTSNPN, CDR2 SVGIG (reference sequence). This CDR3 contains 11 residues. CDR3 DNA sequence: TGTGCCTGGAGGGGTAGGGGACCCCTCCACTTT. Protein product: CAWRGRGPLHF.

The sample holds many counts of this clonotype. The genes are TRBV7-9 and TRBJ1-2; TRBD1 matches 8 bases. The CDR3 extends over 17 amino acids. Germline-derived CDR1 and CDR2 are SEHNR and FQNEAQ (reference sequence). The V segment lost 5 bases and the J segment 3 bases; nucleotides outside the gene matches: 14. CDR3 sequence: CASSRLGQGARDYGYTF. The CDR3, as DNA: TGTGCCAGCAGCCGTTTAGGACAGGGCGCTCGGGACTATGGCTACACCTTC.

To note about this clonotype: Because it lacks the conserved phenylalanine or tryptophan at the end, this CDR3 is likely a read error. The chain is built from TRBV20-1 and TRBJ2-5; D perhaps matches TRBD1 (5 bases). Trimming left V 2 bases short and J 5 bases short, with 12 bases between. CDR1 DFQATT and CDR2 SNEGSKA come from the germline V gene (reference sequence). This CDR3 region has 13 residues. CDR3 sequence (DNA): TGCAGTGCTAGACCTCAGGGATGGGAGACCCAGTACTAC. Its protein is CSARPQGWETQYY.